These 25 T cell receptor beta chains share one sample of origin, sequenced in a study of post-analysis software for immune sequencing data. Overall study findings and caveats: A handful of TRBV segments were significantly more frequent in patients than in controls. TRBV5-6, TRBV5-1 and TRBV20-1 were among these segments.

These receptors lack a known antigen. TCR beta cDNA libraries included unique molecular identifiers. TCRdb re-called the PCR reads through MiXCR, storing one row per CDR3 protein. The sample gives hundreds of thousands of distinct CDR3 sequences, approximately 60% of which show up once; around 11% is in the top ten. The source material was blood. The receptors derive from a girl under 10 years old with multiple sclerosis.

The chain recombines TRBV20-1 with TRBJ2-4; 14 bases align to TRBD2. With the DNA end fitting TRBJ2-5 better, the J assignment may be wrong. The V gene's germline CDR1 is DFQATT and CDR2 SNEGSKA (reference sequence). The CDR3 covers 20 residues. CDR3 in amino acids: CSAFAIGTSGGPTIQETQYF. CDR3 bases: TGCAGTGCCTTCGCTATTGGGACTAGCGGGGGCCCTACTATCCAAGAGACCCAGTACTTC.

V and J are TRBV7-2 and TRBJ1-5; D not resolved. In germline, CDR1 is SGHTA, CDR2 FQGNSA. V was shortened by 2 bases and J by 3 bases, with 8 bases between the two germline ends. The CDR3 is made up of 14 amino acids. In DNA, the CDR3 is TGTGCCAGCAGCTTATTCGGAGCCAATCAGCCCCAGCATTTT. Its protein product is CASSLFGANQPQHF.

A remark on this clonotype: The conserved phenylalanine or tryptophan normally closing the CDR3 is absent here, so this likely arose from a read error. The chain has TRBV7-2 and TRBJ2-1; D may match TRBD1 or TRBD2 (5 bases each). Germline V lookup: CDR1 SGHTA, CDR2 FQGNSA. V was pared by 1 base and J by 2 bases, with 6 bases between. The CDR3 runs 14 residues. This CDR3 reads CASSLEGPYNEQFL. DNA of the CDR3: TGTGCCAGCAGCTTAGAGGGACCCTACAATGAGCAGTTCTTA.

The chain links TRBV5-1 to TRBJ2-7; 9 bases agree with TRBD1. J was trimmed by 3 bases and V by 1 base; bases with no gene match: 2. The CDR3 spans 14 residues. Germline loops: CDR1 SGHRS, CDR2 YFSETQ. For the CDR3, the DNA is TGCGCCAGCAGCTTGATGGGACAGGGCTACGAGCAGTACTTC. As protein: CASSLMGQGYEQYF. Full variable domain (remainder filled in from reference TRBV5-1 and TRBJ2-7): KAGVTQTPRYLIKTRGQQVTLSCSPISGHRSVSWYQQTPGQGLQFLFEYFSETQRNKGNFPGRFSGRQFSNSRSEMNVSTLELGDSALYLCASSLMGQGYEQYFGPGTRLTVT.

This clonotype was seen a few times. CDR3 nucleotide sequence: TGTGCCAGCAGTTTTGTTGGTGTGTACACCTTC. Its translation is CASSFVGVYTF. V is TRBV12-3 or TRBV12-4 and J is TRBJ1-2; the D is unclear. This CDR3 is 11 amino acids long. The germline V and J ends were trimmed by 3 bases and 11 bases, with 10 bases remaining between them.

The chain is built from TRBV20-1 and TRBJ2-1; perhaps D is TRBD1 or TRBD2 (5 bases each). The V gene's germline CDR1 is DFQATT and CDR2 SNEGSKA (reference sequence). V was shortened by 2 bases and J by 9 bases, with 14 bases between the two germline ends. CDR3 length equals 13 residues. The DNA for the CDR3 is TGCAGTGCTAGATCATCCCTCGGGGCTGAGCAGTTCTTC. As protein: CSARSSLGAEQFF.

CDR3 DNA sequence: TGCAGTGCTAGAGTGTCTAGCAGGGACCCCAATGAGCAGTTCTTC. The encoded protein is CSARVSSRDPNEQFF. V is TRBV20-1 and J is TRBJ2-1; D could derive from TRBD1 or TRBD2 (5 bases each). The CDR3 length is 15 residues. Trimming removed 1 base at V and 6 bases at J, with 16 bases between. Germline V CDR1 and CDR2: DFQATT, SNEGSKA (reference sequence).

The chain has TRBV5-1 and TRBJ2-5; the match to TRBD2 covers 12 bases. Germline trimming cut 1 base from V and 1 base from J; bases unmatched to any gene: 8. Germline V gene sequence: CDR1 SGHRS, CDR2 YFSETQ. This CDR3 has 18 residues. CDR3 sequence (DNA): TGCGCCAGCAGCTTGAAGACTAGCGGGAGCTTAACCCAAGAGACCCAGTACTTC. Protein: CASSLKTSGSLTQETQYF.

V is TRBV20-1 and J is TRBJ2-5; 9 bases are a match to TRBD1. The CDR3 has 13 residues. After removal of 6 bases from V and 4 bases from J, the junction contained 6 bases not matched to a gene. The germline V gene encodes CDR1 DFQATT and CDR2 SNEGSKA (reference sequence). The CDR3 sequence: CSATGTGIETQYF. In DNA, the CDR3 is TGCAGTGCCACCGGGACAGGGATAGAGACCCAGTACTTC.

This clonotype was detected once. The chain combines TRBV27 with TRBJ2-3; TRBD1 matches 10 bases. Germline V CDR1 and CDR2: MNHEY, SMNVEV (reference sequence). V dropped 4 bases and J dropped 5; count of bases not matched to a gene: 12. This CDR3 is built from 17 residues. For the CDR3, the DNA is TGTGCCAGCAGTTCCTACCAGACAGGGGGCTGGGGAGATACGCAGTATTTT. Translating gives CASSSYQTGGWGDTQYF.

The chain recombines TRBV29-1 with TRBJ2-4, with 11 bases fitting TRBD2. The J call is uncertain, as TRBJ2-7 better fits the DNA end. This CDR3 spans 16 amino acids. From germline, CDR1 is SQVTM and CDR2 ANQGSEA. The CDR3 is CSVETEGTSGPYEQYF. Written as DNA, the CDR3 is TGCAGCGTTGAAACCGAAGGGACTAGCGGTCCCTACGAGCAGTACTTC.

The chain uses TRBV30 and TRBJ2-1; 9 bases match TRBD1. Trimming at V came to 3 bases and at J to 13 bases, leaving 7 bases not matched to a gene. Germline V CDR1 and CDR2: GTSNPN, SVGIG (reference sequence). The CDR3 sequence is 12 residues long. CDR3 bases: TGTGCCTGGAGAGTTACAGGGGGCGTTCAGTTCTTC. This gives the protein CAWRVTGGVQFF.

This clonotype was observed a single time. This sequence joins TRBV29-1 and TRBJ2-6; a weak D match, TRBD2 (5 bases). The germline CDR1 and CDR2 sequences are SQVTM and ANQGSEA. The V end lost 4 bases, the J end lost 0 bases, and 10 bases lay between the germline ends. The CDR3 runs to 15 residues. CDR3 DNA sequence: TGCAGCGTTGCCAGCGGATCCTCTGGGGCCAACGTCCTGACTTTC. The encoded protein is CSVASGSSGANVLTF.

The chain has TRBV10-1 and TRBJ2-4; a weak D match, TRBD2 (5 bases). The germline V and J ends were trimmed by 0 bases and 9 bases, with 12 bases remaining between them. The CDR3 loop spans 14 amino acids. CDR1 and CDR2 from the germline V gene are WNHNN and SYGVQD (reference sequence). The CDR3 nucleotides are TGCGCCAGCAGTGAGTCGGAGGAATTGGGCATTCAGTACTTC. It is translated as CASSESEELGIQYF.

This chain uses TRBV7-9 with TRBJ2-3; unclear D gene. The length of the CDR3 is 14 residues. Germline lookup yields CDR1 SEHNR and CDR2 FQNEAQ (reference sequence). V lost 5 bases to trimming and J lost 3 bases, with 12 bases between them. The CDR3 spells CASSATGRTDTQYF. As DNA, the CDR3 is TGTGCCAGCAGCGCAACTGGGCGGACAGATACGCAGTATTTT. The whole variable domain, filled in from reference TRBV7-9 and TRBJ2-3, reads DTGVSQNPRHKITKRGQNVTFRCDPISEHNRLYWYRQTLGQGPEFLTYFQNEAQLEKSRLLSDRFSAERPKGSFSTLEIQRTEQGDSAMYLCASSATGRTDTQYFGPGTRLTVL.

The V and J genes are TRBV7-9 and TRBJ2-1, with TRBD2 identical over 8 bases. Germline-derived CDR1 and CDR2 are SEHNR and FQNEAQ (reference sequence). This CDR3 region has 19 residues. V was pared by 6 bases and J by 3 bases, with 19 bases of the junction left unmatched. The CDR3 DNA is TGTGCCAGCAGTCGACTTGTCGGTGTAGCGGGACCGAACTACAATGAGCAGTTCTTC. This sequence encodes CASSRLVGVAGPNYNEQFF.

A few counts support this clonotype. The CDR3 sequence: CASSLGRIEPPQYF. CDR3 DNA sequence: TGTGCCAGCAGTCTCGGTAGAATCGAACCCCCCCAGTACTTC. The rearrangement uses TRBV7-2 and TRBJ2-7; D not certain. V lost 6 bases and J lost 10, with 22 bases in between. This CDR3 contains 14 residues. Germline V lookup: CDR1 SGHTA, CDR2 FQGNSA.

The genes are TRBV7-9 and TRBJ2-5; no firm D call. The J call may not be correct, given that the DNA end is closer to TRBJ2-7. This CDR3 contains 12 residues. Germline loops: CDR1 SEHNR, CDR2 FQNEAQ (reference sequence). CDR3 bases: TGTGCCAGCAGCTTAGAAAGGAGCGAGCAGTACTTC. This translates into CASSLERSEQYF.

The chain links TRBV14 to TRBJ2-1; 7 nucleotides agree with TRBD1. Losses at the gene ends were 1 base for V and 5 bases for J; bases not matched to a gene: 8. This CDR3 comprises 16 residues. Germline V lookup: CDR1 SGHDN, CDR2 FVKESK. The CDR3 reads CASSQGGGAWDNEQFF. The CDR3 DNA is TGTGCCAGCAGCCAAGGAGGGGGCGCCTGGGACAATGAGCAGTTCTTC.

This clonotype has more than one count but fewer than ten. The chain recombines TRBV29-1 with TRBJ2-1, with D maybe TRBD2 (6 bases). V was trimmed by 4 bases and J by 10 bases, leaving 20 bases between them. This CDR3 has 14 residues. Germline V gene sequence: CDR1 SQVTM, CDR2 ANQGSEA. The CDR3 region is CSVADPSALAEQFF. DNA of the CDR3: TGCAGCGTTGCTGATCCTAGCGCCCTAGCCGAGCAGTTCTTC.

The chain joins TRBV10-1 to TRBJ1-1, with TRBD1 matching 7 bases. Losses at the gene ends were 4 bases for V and 4 bases for J; bases not matched to a gene: 3. Germline V gives CDR1 WNHNN, CDR2 SYGVQD (reference sequence). The CDR3 runs to 13 residues. DNA of the CDR3: TGCGCCAGCAGTGGACAGGGTGTCACTGAAGCTTTCTTT. It translates to CASSGQGVTEAFF.

The rearrangement uses TRBV19 and TRBJ1-2, with TRBD1 identical over 7 bases. The CDR3 runs 11 residues. J lost 8 bases, V lost 10 bases, and 7 bases had no gene match. Germline loops: CDR1 LNHDA, CDR2 SQIVND (reference sequence). Here the CDR3 reads CAIRQGEGYTF. Written as DNA, the CDR3 is TGTGCCATAAGACAGGGCGAAGGCTACACCTTC.

The rearrangement joins TRBV6-5 to TRBJ1-2, with D unresolved. Per germline, CDR1 MNHEY and CDR2 SVGAGI. With 2 bases removed from V and 0 bases from J, the gap between germline ends came to 10 bases. This CDR3 region has 15 residues. CDR3: CASSYASGTNYGYTF. Here the CDR3 DNA reads TGTGCCAGCAGTTACGCGTCAGGAACTAACTATGGCTACACCTTC.

The gene calls are TRBV4-2 and TRBJ2-3; the D is unclear. Trimming cost V 0 bases and J 2 bases, with 6 bases left between them. The germline V gene encodes CDR1 LGHNA and CDR2 YNFKEQ. This CDR3 contains 14 residues. In nucleotides, the CDR3 is TGTGCCAGCAGCCAAGACGTAAACACAGATACGCAGTATTTT. Amino acids: CASSQDVNTDTQYF.

This clonotype was observed a few times. The gene calls are TRBV20-1 and TRBJ2-3, with 12 bases matching TRBD1. The CDR3 runs to 15 residues. J gave up 4 bases and V 5 bases, and 7 bases lay outside the gene matches. The germline CDR1 and CDR2 sequences are DFQATT and SNEGSKA (reference sequence). CDR3: CSAEPGQGAADTQYF. CDR3 sequence (DNA): TGCAGTGCTGAACCGGGACAGGGGGCGGCAGATACGCAGTATTTT.